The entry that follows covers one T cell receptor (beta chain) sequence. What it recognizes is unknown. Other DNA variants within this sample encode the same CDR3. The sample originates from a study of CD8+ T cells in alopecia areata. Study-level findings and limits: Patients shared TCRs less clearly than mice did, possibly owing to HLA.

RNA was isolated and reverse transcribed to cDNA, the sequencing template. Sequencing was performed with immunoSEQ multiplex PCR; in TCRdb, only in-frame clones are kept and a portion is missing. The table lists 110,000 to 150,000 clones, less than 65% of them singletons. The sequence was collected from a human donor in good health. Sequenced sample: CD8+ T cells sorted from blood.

The CDR3 is CSVEDRNGYTF. The CDR3 coding sequence is TGCAGCGTTGAAGACAGAAATGGCTACACCTTC. The chain couples TRBV29-1 to TRBJ1-2; no definite D call. CDR1 and CDR2 (germline): SQVTM, ANQGSEA. Deletions cut 0 bases from V and 6 bases from J, with 5 bases between. The CDR3 runs 11 residues.